The 29 T cell receptor beta chains listed next were all sequenced from one sample in a study of T cell clonality in common variable immunodeficiency. Repertoires were generated with immunoSEQ multiplex PCR, while TCRdb's copy carries only in-frame clones and drops some. The sample was found to contain fewer than 75,000 clones, and every one recurs. The sequenced material came from peripheral blood mononuclear cells. These receptors all stem from a person aged 18 to 70 in good health.

This clone was detected ten times or more. The CDR3 is cut off 3 residues early in the read; its end comes from the germline J gene. The chain has TRBV10-1 and TRBJ2-3; 14 bases align to TRBD2. Losses at the gene ends were 5 bases for V and 5 bases for J; bases not matched to a gene: 9. The germline CDR1 and CDR2 sequences are WNHNN and SYGVQD (reference sequence). The CDR3 sequence is 17 residues long. The part of the CDR3 DNA that was read is TGCGCCAGCAGTCCCGGGACTAGCGGGAGTATGATAGATACG. This sequence encodes CASSPGTSGSMIDT. The entire CDR3 is CASSPGTSGSMIDTQYF.

This clone occurred many times. The read ends 3 residues early relative to the CDR3; the germline J gene fills the gap. The chain has TRBV18 and TRBJ1-2; D ambiguous. Trimming removed 3 bases from V and 0 bases from J, with 5 bases in between. The CDR3 runs 13 residues. Germline V gene sequence: CDR1 KGHSH, CDR2 LQKENI. Incomplete CDR3 DNA: TGTGCCAGCTCACCCGCAGCTAACTATGGC. Amino acid sequence: CASSPAANYG. The complete CDR3 sequence is CASSPAANYGYTF.

This clone was counted many times. The read comes to an end 3 residues before the CDR3 does, leaving the germline J gene to fill in the end. V usage is TRBV5-4 and J usage is TRBJ2-7, with TRBD2 identical over 8 bases. V was clipped by 1 base and J by 2 bases; unmatched bases: 5. This CDR3 comprises 15 residues. Per the germline V gene, CDR1 is SGHNT and CDR2 is YYREEE (reference sequence). CDR3 region: CASSLRTSPTYEQYF. CDR3 DNA, as far as it was read: TGTGCCAGCAGCTTGAGGACTAGCCCTACCTACGAG.

This clone was seen many times. The CDR3 goes on 3 residues after the read ends, and that part is filled in from the germline J gene. The chain uses TRBV20-1 and TRBJ2-7; TRBD1 matches 8 bases. The length of the CDR3 is 15 residues. After removal of 1 base from V and 4 bases from J, the junction contained 9 bases not matched to a gene. Germline V gene sequence: CDR1 DFQATT, CDR2 SNEGSKA (reference sequence). CDR3 bases read: TGCAGTGCTAGAGGGACGACAGGGGACCTATACGAG. It codes for CSARGTTGDLYE. The whole CDR3 reads CSARGTTGDLYEQYF.

This clone was detected ten times or more. The missing CDR3 end, 3 residues past where the read stops, is filled in from the germline J gene. The chain couples TRBV2 to TRBJ2-2; 12 nucleotides align to TRBD1. The ends lost 6 bases at V and 7 bases at J; junction bases unmatched: 6. The CDR3 has 15 amino acids. Per the germline V gene, CDR1 is SNHLY and CDR2 is FYNNEI. CDR3 amino acids: CASSGGQGASGELFF. The sequenced part of the CDR3 DNA is TGTGCCAGCAGCGGGGGACAGGGGGCAAGCGGGGAG.

This clone occurred many times. The read gets to within 3 residues of the CDR3 end, and the germline J gene fills in the rest. The V gene is TRBV5-1, the J gene TRBJ1-2, with TRBD1 as a possible D gene (6 bases). This CDR3 is built from 15 residues. Per germline, CDR1 SGHRS and CDR2 YFSETQ. Incomplete CDR3 DNA: TGCGCCAGCAGCGGAACCGGGACACCGGGGAGGGGC. Its translation: CASSGTGTPGRG. The whole CDR3 is CASSGTGTPGRGYTF.

This clone was observed many times. CDR3 region: CATSRGNRANEQFF. The CDR3 DNA, read in part, is TGTGCCACCAGCAGGGGTAACAGGGCCAATGAG. The chain links TRBV15 to TRBJ2-1; D is possibly TRBD1 (6 bases). The read halts 3 residues ahead of the CDR3 end, with the missing end drawn from the germline J gene. CDR3 length: 14 residues. Trimming removed 3 bases from V and 6 bases from J, with 12 bases in between. CDR1 LNHNV and CDR2 YYDKDF come from the germline V gene (reference sequence).

In its sample, this clone was seen a few times. The CDR3 end lies 3 residues beyond the end of the read and is filled in from the germline J gene. V usage is TRBV7-9 and J usage is TRBJ2-7; D might be TRBD1 (5 bases). This CDR3 region has 15 residues. Germline assignment: CDR1 SEHNR and CDR2 FQNEAQ (reference sequence). V dropped 3 bases and J dropped 4 bases, with 16 bases sitting between them. The DNA read from the CDR3 is TGTGCCAGCAGCTTTGGAGACAGACCGAAGTACGAG. Translated, it gives CASSFGDRPKYE. The entire CDR3 protein is CASSFGDRPKYEQYF.

This clone was counted at least ten times. The read terminates 3 residues ahead of where the CDR3 ends, so the germline J gene completes it. This chain uses TRBV19 with TRBJ1-3; D possibly corresponds to TRBD1 (6 bases). This CDR3 has 14 amino acids. The ends were cut back, 3 bases at V and 4 bases at J, with 10 bases in the middle. The germline CDR1 and CDR2 sequences are LNHDA and SQIVND (reference sequence). The CDR3: CASSIGTPGNTIYF. CDR3 bases read: TGTGCCAGTAGTATCGGGACACCCGGAAACACC.

The table lists this clone with a few counts. The CDR3 is cut off 3 residues early in the read; its end comes from the germline J gene. The V call is TRBV11-2, the J call TRBJ1-6; no clear D. Germline V gene data show CDR1 as SGHAT and CDR2 as FQNNGV. The length of the CDR3 is 12 residues. With 1 base removed from V and 9 bases from J, the gap between germline ends came to 4 bases. The CDR3 bases that were read are TGTGCCAGCAGCTTAGCGGGTTCACCC. Amino acid sequence: CASSLAGSP. The complete CDR3 sequence is CASSLAGSPLHF.

This clone has a count of ten or more. With the read ending 3 residues before the CDR3 end, the germline J gene is used to fill in that end. This sequence joins TRBV7-8 and TRBJ1-6, with D perhaps TRBD1 (6 bases). Germline V CDR1 and CDR2: SGHVS, FQNEAQ. With 4 bases removed from V and 0 bases from J, the gap between germline ends came to 16 bases. CDR3 length: 18 residues. The CDR3 sequence: CASSSRQAYSSYNSPLHF. Incomplete CDR3 DNA: TGTGCCAGCAGCTCACGACAGGCCTACAGCTCCTATAATTCACCC. Complete variable domain (other parts from reference TRBV7-8 and TRBJ1-6): GAGVSQSPRYKVAKRGQDVALRCDPISGHVSLFWYQQALGQGPEFLTYFQNEAQLDKSGLPSDRFFAERPEGSVSTLKIQRTQQEDSAVYLCASSSRQAYSSYNSPLHFGNGTRLTVT.

This clone occurred many times. The read gets to within 3 residues of the CDR3 end, and the germline J gene fills in the rest. V usage is TRBV6-4 and J usage is TRBJ1-2; possibly TRBD1 for D (5 bases). V was cut by 4 bases and J by 0 bases, with 12 bases left in between. The CDR3 runs to 15 residues. CDR1 MRHNA and CDR2 SNTAGT come from the germline V gene. CDR3 bases read: TGTGCCAGCAGTGTAGGTACAGGAGCTAACTATGGC. It codes for CASSVGTGANYG. The whole CDR3 protein is CASSVGTGANYGYTF.

The table lists this clone with many counts. The read ends 3 residues shy of where the CDR3 ends; the end is completed using the germline J gene. V is TRBV30 and J is TRBJ2-7, with D perhaps TRBD1 (6 bases). Germline loops: CDR1 GTSNPN, CDR2 SVGIG (reference sequence). V lost 4 bases and J 0 bases, leaving 13 bases between the germline ends. The CDR3 runs to 14 residues. The CDR3 bases that were read are TGTGCCTGGAATTCACAGGGTCCCTCCTACGAG. As protein: CAWNSQGPSYE. The full CDR3 protein is CAWNSQGPSYEQYF.

This clone was found many times. The sequence runs out 3 residues before the end of the CDR3; the remainder is reconstructed from the germline J gene. The gene calls are TRBV7-9 and TRBJ2-3; 8 bases align to TRBD2. The CDR3 consists of 15 residues. Trimming at V came to 5 bases and at J to 7 bases, leaving 11 bases not matched to a gene. Germline V CDR1 and CDR2: SEHNR, FQNEAQ (reference sequence). The CDR3 protein is CASSLGGGSPYTQYF. Partial CDR3 DNA: TGTGCCAGCAGCCTAGGCGGGGGGTCCCCCTATACG.

This clone was seen ten or more times. The read is 3 residues too short to cover the CDR3 end, so that end is filled in from the germline J gene. The genes are TRBV19 and TRBJ1-5; D is perhaps TRBD1 (6 bases). The CDR3 is 17 amino acids. The V end lost 5 bases, the J end lost 5 bases, and 22 bases lay between the germline ends. The germline V gene has CDR1 LNHDA and CDR2 SQIVND (reference sequence). The sequenced part of the CDR3 DNA is TGTGCCAGTAGTGATCGACAGGCCATCAGCGGTGATCAGCCC. It specifies CASSDRQAISGDQP. The whole CDR3 region reads CASSDRQAISGDQPQHF.

This clone was observed many times. From the germline J gene comes the end of the CDR3, since the read stops 3 residues before it. V usage is TRBV4-2 and J usage is TRBJ1-2, with 7 bases that match TRBD1. The CDR3 has 15 residues. CDR1 and CDR2 (germline): LGHNA, YNFKEQ. Trimming at V came to 1 base and at J to 4 bases, leaving 6 bases not matched to a gene. CDR3 loop: CASSQGDSVFYGYTF. Partial CDR3 DNA: TGTGCCAGCAGCCAAGGGGACAGTGTTTTCTATGGC.

This clone was recorded at least ten times. CDR3 residues: CASSEEQGVATEAFF. The sequenced CDR3 bases are TGCGCCAGCAGCGAGGAACAGGGGGTGGCGACTGAA. The chain joins TRBV5-1 to TRBJ1-1; 8 positions agree with TRBD1. Read data end 3 residues before the CDR3 end; the end is taken from the germline J gene. Germline assignment: CDR1 SGHRS and CDR2 YFSETQ. The CDR3 is 15 residues long. V was clipped by 4 bases and J by 5 bases; unmatched bases: 10.

The table lists this clone with many counts. The CDR3 end falls 3 residues outside the read, so it is completed with the germline J gene. The chain uses TRBV5-4 and TRBJ2-7; TRBD2 agrees at 10 bases. Trimming at V came to 2 bases and at J to 5 bases, leaving 4 bases not matched to a gene. The CDR3 has 14 residues. Germline CDR1 SGHNT, CDR2 YYREEE (reference sequence). Incomplete CDR3 DNA: TGTGCCAGCAGCTTTAGCGGGGGGTTCAACGAG. Amino acid sequence: CASSFSGGFNE. The complete CDR3 reads CASSFSGGFNEQYF.

This clone was detected ten times or more. The missing CDR3 end, 3 residues past where the read stops, is filled in from the germline J gene. V and J are TRBV6-2 or TRBV6-3 and TRBJ2-7, with D maybe TRBD1 (6 bases). V lost 6 bases, J lost 3 bases, and 18 bases lay in between. Germline CDR1 is MNHEY and CDR2 is SVGEGT. This CDR3 has 15 residues. The CDR3 loop reads CASRTEQGPIYEQYF. The sequenced CDR3 bases are TGTGCCAGCAGGACGGAACAGGGCCCCATCTACGAG.

In this sample, this clone turned up many times. The read stops 3 residues short of the end of the CDR3; the missing end is completed from the germline J gene. The chain is built from TRBV15 and TRBJ1-2; D is unclear. Germline-derived CDR1 and CDR2 are LNHNV and YYDKDF (reference sequence). The CDR3 has 12 amino acids. The CDR3 DNA, read in part, is TGTGCCACCAGCAGAGATCAGGCCGGC. Translation: CATSRDQAG. The CDR3 reads in full as CATSRDQAGYTF.

A few counts support this clone. The read terminates 3 residues before the CDR3 end, so the remaining end is supplied by the germline J gene. The chain links TRBV7-9 to TRBJ1-1, with D perhaps matching TRBD1 (6 bases). This CDR3 spans 14 amino acids. V was clipped by 1 base and J by 7 bases, with 13 bases between them. Germline CDR1 is SEHNR and CDR2 is FQNEAQ (reference sequence). CDR3 amino acids: CASSLENRAGEAFF. CDR3 DNA, as far as it was read: TGTGCCAGCAGCTTAGAAAACAGGGCGGGTGAA.

This clone was picked up many times. The read is 3 residues too short to cover the CDR3 end, so that end is filled in from the germline J gene. This chain joins TRBV7-2 and TRBJ2-7; tentatively, D is TRBD2 (7 bases). This CDR3 region has 15 residues. CDR1 and CDR2 from the germline V gene are SGHTA and FQGNSA. V lost 1 base and J lost 1, with 11 bases in between. The CDR3 protein is CASSLVRGGSYEQYF. Incomplete CDR3 DNA: TGTGCCAGCAGCTTAGTGAGGGGGGGGTCCTACGAG.

This clone was found many times. The read comes to an end 3 residues before the CDR3 does, leaving the germline J gene to fill in the end. The chain employs TRBV12-3 or TRBV12-4 and TRBJ2-1; possible D gene TRBD2, 5 bases. Trimming took 5 bases from V and 7 from J, leaving 9 bases between them. CDR3 length equals 12 residues. The sequenced CDR3 bases are TGTGCCAGCAGTACCAGGAGGAATGAG. Its protein is CASSTRRNE. The full-length CDR3 reads as CASSTRRNEQFF.

This clone was counted ten times or more. The read ends 3 residues shy of where the CDR3 ends; the end is completed using the germline J gene. The chain employs TRBV5-6 and TRBJ1-6, with TRBD1 identical over 7 bases. Trimming removed 4 bases from V and 9 bases from J; junction bases left unmatched: 4. Germline V gives CDR1 SGHDT, CDR2 YYEEEE. The CDR3 has 13 residues. The CDR3 bases that were read are TGTGCCAGCAGCCCCCAGGGGGTTTCACCC. It specifies CASSPQGVSP. The CDR3 as a whole reads CASSPQGVSPLHF.

This clone was detected ten times or more. Read coverage stops 3 residues before the CDR3 terminus; the germline J gene supplies the remainder. The rearrangement links TRBV18 to TRBJ2-3, with D hard to call. This CDR3 contains 13 residues. V was pared by 0 bases and J by 7 bases, with 8 bases between. Germline CDR1 and CDR2: KGHSH and LQKENI. This CDR3 is CASSPPTYHTQYF. Partial CDR3 DNA: TGTGCCAGCTCACCACCCACTTACCATACG.

Ten or more counts support this clone. The CDR3: CASSTGQGVTYGYTF. The part of the CDR3 DNA that was read is TGTGCCAGTAGTACGGGACAGGGTGTGACCTATGGC. The V call is TRBV19, the J call TRBJ1-2; TRBD1 matches 9 bases. The CDR3 is cut off 3 residues early in the read; its end comes from the germline J gene. Trimming cost V 4 bases and J 4 bases; bases outside gene matches: 7. Germline values: CDR1 LNHDA, CDR2 SQIVND (reference sequence). The length of the CDR3 is 15 residues. Filled out from reference TRBV19 and TRBJ1-2, the complete variable domain reads DGGITQSPKYLFRKEGQNVTLSCEQNLNHDAMYWYRQDPGQGLRLIYYSQIVNDFQKGDIAEGYSVSREKKESFPLTVTSAQKNPTAFYLCASSTGQGVTYGYTFGSGTRLTVV.

In this sample, this clone turned up many times. The DNA ends 3 residues before the CDR3 does, and the rest of the CDR3 is filled in from the germline J gene. This rearrangement joins TRBV13 to TRBJ2-1, with D uncertain. The CDR3 consists of 15 residues. Germline V gives CDR1 PRHDT, CDR2 FYEKMQ (reference sequence). The V end lost 3 bases, the J end lost 5 bases, and 14 bases lay between the germline ends. This chain's CDR3 is CASSFSQERDNEQFF. Partial CDR3 DNA: TGTGCCAGCAGCTTCTCCCAGGAAAGGGACAATGAG.

This clone came up many times. The CDR3 end is not reached by the read, which stops 3 residues before it; the germline J gene fills it in. The gene calls are TRBV19 and TRBJ1-1, with TRBD1 as a possible D gene (5 bases). Trimming cost V 3 bases and J 0 bases, with 11 bases left between them. This CDR3 has 15 residues. Germline CDR1 and CDR2: LNHDA and SQIVND (reference sequence). The CDR3 loop is CASSMTVPVNTEAFF. Partial CDR3 DNA: TGTGCCAGTAGTATGACAGTACCGGTGAACACTGAA.

This clone came up many times. The read ends 3 residues before the CDR3 terminus; that terminus is restored from the germline J gene. The chain uses TRBV2 and TRBJ1-1; no reliable D call. Germline CDR1 reads SNHLY; CDR2 reads FYNNEI. V lost 7 bases to trimming and J lost 1 base, with 13 bases between them. The CDR3 is 14 amino acids. CDR3 DNA, as far as it was read: TGTGCCAGCATGAAGGTACATCGGAACACTGAA. Translated: CASMKVHRNTE. The entire CDR3 protein is CASMKVHRNTEAFF.